The T cell receptor (beta chain) described here comes from a study of Ad26.COV2.S vaccination and SARS-CoV-2 variants. The study's findings and limits: Total T cell responses may have been underestimated by the TCR breadth and depth analyses. The study found higher spike-specific TCR breadth in vaccine than placebo recipients.

The CDR3 runs to 17 residues. This clone was seen just once. Its cognate antigen is unknown. Profiling relied on immunoSEQ multiplex PCR, and the TCRdb table lists in-frame clones only, not all of them. The sample lists more than 150,000 clones; around 88% were seen once. This rearrangement joins TRBV12-2 to TRBJ2-3; the table names TRBD1, a call not compared with the DNA. TRBV12-2 is marked as a pseudogene. The receptor was isolated from a human donor who had recovered from COVID-19. The source material was peripheral blood, sampled after recovery from COVID-19. CDR3 in amino acids: CASRLAGLREPTDTQYF. In DNA form, the CDR3 reads TGTGCAAGTCGCTTAGCGGGGCTACGCGAGCCCACAGATACGCAGTATTTT.